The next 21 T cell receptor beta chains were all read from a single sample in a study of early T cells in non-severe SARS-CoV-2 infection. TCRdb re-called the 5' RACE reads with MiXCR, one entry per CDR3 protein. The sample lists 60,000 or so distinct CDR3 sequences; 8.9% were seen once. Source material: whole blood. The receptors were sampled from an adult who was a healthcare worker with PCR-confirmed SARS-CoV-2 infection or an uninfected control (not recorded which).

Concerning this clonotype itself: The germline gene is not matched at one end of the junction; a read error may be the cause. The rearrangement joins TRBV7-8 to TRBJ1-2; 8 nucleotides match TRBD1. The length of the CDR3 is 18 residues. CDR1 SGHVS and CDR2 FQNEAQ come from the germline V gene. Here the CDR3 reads CGSSPLSGGSVTNYGYTF. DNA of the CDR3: TGTGGCAGCAGCCCATTGTCAGGGGGCTCCGTGACTAACTATGGCTACACCTTC.

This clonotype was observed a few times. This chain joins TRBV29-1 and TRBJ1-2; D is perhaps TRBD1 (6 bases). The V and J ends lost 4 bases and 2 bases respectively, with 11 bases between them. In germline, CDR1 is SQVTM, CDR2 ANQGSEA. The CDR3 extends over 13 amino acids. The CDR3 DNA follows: TGCAGCGTTGGCCCGACAGGCAACTATGGCTACACCTTC. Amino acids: CSVGPTGNYGYTF.

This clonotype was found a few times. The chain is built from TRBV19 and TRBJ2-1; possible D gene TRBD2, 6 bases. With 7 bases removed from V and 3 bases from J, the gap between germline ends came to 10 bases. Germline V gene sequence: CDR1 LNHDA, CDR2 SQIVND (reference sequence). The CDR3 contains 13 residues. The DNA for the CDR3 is TGTGCCAGTAACGTGGGGGGCTACAATGAGCAGTTCTTC. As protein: CASNVGGYNEQFF.

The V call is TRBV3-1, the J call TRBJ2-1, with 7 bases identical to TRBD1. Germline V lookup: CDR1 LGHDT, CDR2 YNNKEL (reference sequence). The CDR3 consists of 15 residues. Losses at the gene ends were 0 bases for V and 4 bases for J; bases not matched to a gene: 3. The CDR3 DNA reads TGTGCCAGCAGCCAAGACCCGACAGGGTACAATGAGCAGTTCTTC. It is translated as CASSQDPTGYNEQFF.

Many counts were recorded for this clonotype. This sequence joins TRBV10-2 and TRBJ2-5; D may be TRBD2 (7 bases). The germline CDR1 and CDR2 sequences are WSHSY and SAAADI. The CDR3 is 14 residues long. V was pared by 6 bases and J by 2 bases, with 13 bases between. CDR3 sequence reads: CASRVGGPQETQYF. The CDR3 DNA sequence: TGCGCCAGCAGGGTGGGGGGGCCGCAAGAGACCCAGTACTTC.

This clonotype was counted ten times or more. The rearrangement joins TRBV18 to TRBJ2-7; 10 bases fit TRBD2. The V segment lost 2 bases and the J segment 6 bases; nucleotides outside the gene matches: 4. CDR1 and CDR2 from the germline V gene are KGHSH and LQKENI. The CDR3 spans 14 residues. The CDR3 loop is CASSPTSGIFEQYF. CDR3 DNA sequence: TGTGCCAGCTCACCAACTAGCGGGATCTTCGAGCAGTACTTC.

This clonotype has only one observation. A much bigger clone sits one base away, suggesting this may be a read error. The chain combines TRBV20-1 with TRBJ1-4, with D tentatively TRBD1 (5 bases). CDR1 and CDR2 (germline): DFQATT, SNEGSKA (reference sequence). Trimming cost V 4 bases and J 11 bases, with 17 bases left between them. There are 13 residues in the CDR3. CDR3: CSATAGTPDKLFF. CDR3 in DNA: TGCAGTGCTACGGCCGGGACCCCGGATAAACTGTTTTTT.

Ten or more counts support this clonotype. The CDR3 DNA reads as TGTGCCAGCAGCTTATATACCCCAGGGAGGGCCGGGGAGCTGTTTTTT. Encoded protein: CASSLYTPGRAGELFF. The chain combines TRBV7-3 with TRBJ2-2; 7 nucleotides agree with TRBD2. Trimming removed 2 bases from V and 6 bases from J; junction bases left unmatched: 9. The CDR3 consists of 16 residues. The germline CDR1 and CDR2 sequences are SGHTA and FQGTGA.

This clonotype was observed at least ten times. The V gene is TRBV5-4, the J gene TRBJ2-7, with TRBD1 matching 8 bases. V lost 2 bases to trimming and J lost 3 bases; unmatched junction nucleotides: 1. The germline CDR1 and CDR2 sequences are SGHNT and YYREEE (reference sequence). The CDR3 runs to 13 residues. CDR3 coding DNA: TGTGCCAGCAGCTTACAGGGGGTCTACGAGCAGTACTTC. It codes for CASSLQGVYEQYF.

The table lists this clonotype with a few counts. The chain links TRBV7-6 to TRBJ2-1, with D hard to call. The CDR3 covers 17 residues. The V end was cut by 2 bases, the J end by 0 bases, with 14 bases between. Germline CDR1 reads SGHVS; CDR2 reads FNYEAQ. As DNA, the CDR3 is TGTGCCAGCAGCTTACTAAATGCTGGAGCCTCCTACAATGAGCAGTTCTTC. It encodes CASSLLNAGASYNEQFF.

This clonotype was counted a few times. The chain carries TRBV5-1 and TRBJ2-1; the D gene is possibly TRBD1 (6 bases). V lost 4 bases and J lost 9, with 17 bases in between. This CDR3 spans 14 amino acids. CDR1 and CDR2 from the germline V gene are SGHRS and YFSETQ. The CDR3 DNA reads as TGCGCCAGCAGCGTGGCCACCAGGGGTGCTGAGCAGTTCTTC. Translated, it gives CASSVATRGAEQFF.

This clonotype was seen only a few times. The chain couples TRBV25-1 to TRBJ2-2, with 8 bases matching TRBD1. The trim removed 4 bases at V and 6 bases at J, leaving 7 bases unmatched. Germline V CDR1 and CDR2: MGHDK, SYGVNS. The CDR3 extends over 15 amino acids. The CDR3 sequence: CASSGPDRDAGELFF. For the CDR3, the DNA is TGTGCCAGCAGTGGGCCGGACAGGGATGCCGGGGAGCTGTTTTTT.

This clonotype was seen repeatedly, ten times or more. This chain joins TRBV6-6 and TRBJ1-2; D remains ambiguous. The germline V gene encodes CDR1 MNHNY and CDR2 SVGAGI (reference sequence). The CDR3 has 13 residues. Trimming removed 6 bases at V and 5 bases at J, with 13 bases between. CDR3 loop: CASRIGFLYGYTF. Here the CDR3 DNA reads TGTGCCAGCAGGATAGGGTTCTTATATGGCTACACCTTC.

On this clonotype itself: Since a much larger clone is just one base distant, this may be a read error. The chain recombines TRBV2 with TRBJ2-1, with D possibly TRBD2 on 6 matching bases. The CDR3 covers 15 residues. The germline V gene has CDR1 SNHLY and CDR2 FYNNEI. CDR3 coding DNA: TGTGCCTGCAGTGAGATCCGCGGGAACTACAATGAGCAGTTCTTC. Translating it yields CACSEIRGNYNEQFF.

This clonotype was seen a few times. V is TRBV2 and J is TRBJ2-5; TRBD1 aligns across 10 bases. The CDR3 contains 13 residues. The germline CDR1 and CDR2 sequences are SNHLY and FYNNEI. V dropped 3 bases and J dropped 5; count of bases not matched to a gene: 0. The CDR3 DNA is TGTGCCAGCAGTGAGGACAGGGGGGAGACCCAGTACTTC. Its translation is CASSEDRGETQYF.

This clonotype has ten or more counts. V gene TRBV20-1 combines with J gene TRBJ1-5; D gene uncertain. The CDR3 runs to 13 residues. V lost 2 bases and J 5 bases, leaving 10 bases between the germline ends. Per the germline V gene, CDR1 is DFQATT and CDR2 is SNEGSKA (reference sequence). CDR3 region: CSARTDGDQPQHF. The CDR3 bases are TGCAGTGCTAGAACTGACGGGGATCAGCCCCAGCATTTT.

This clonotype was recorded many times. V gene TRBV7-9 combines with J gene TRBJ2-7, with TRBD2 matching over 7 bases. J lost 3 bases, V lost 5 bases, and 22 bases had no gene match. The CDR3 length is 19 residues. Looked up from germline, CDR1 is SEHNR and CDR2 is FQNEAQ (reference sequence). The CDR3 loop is CASSQDRGLSGTPLYEQYF. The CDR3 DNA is TGTGCCAGCAGCCAAGATAGGGGCTTGAGCGGGACCCCTCTCTACGAGCAGTACTTC.

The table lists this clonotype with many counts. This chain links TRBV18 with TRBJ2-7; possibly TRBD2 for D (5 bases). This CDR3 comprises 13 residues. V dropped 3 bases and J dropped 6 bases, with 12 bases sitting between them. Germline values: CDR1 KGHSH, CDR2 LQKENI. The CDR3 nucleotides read TGTGCCAGCTCACCCGGGGTAGGTGGCGAGCAGTACTTC. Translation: CASSPGVGGEQYF.

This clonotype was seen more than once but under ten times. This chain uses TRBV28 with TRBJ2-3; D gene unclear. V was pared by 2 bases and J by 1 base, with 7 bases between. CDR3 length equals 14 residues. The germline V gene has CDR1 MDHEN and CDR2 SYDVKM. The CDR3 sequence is CASSLVVGTDTQYF. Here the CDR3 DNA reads TGTGCCAGCAGTTTAGTGGTTGGCACAGATACGCAGTATTTT.

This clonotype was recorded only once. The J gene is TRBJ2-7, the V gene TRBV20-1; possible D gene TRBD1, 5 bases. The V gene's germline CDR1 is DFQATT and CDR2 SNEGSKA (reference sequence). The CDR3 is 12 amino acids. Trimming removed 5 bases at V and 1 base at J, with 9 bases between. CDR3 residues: CSARRQSYEQYF. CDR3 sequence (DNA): TGCAGTGCTCGAAGACAGTCCTACGAGCAGTACTTC.

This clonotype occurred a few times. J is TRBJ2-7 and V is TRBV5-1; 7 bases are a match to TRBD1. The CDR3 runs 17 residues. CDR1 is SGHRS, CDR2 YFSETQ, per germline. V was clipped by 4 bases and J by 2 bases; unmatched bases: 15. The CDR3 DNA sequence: TGCGCCAGCAGCACAGGGGCGGGTACTAGGACCCCCTACGAGCAGTACTTC. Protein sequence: CASSTGAGTRTPYEQYF. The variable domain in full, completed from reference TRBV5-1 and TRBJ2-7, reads KAGVTQTPRYLIKTRGQQVTLSCSPISGHRSVSWYQQTPGQGLQFLFEYFSETQRNKGNFPGRFSGRQFSNSRSEMNVSTLELGDSALYLCASSTGAGTRTPYEQYFGPGTRLTVT.